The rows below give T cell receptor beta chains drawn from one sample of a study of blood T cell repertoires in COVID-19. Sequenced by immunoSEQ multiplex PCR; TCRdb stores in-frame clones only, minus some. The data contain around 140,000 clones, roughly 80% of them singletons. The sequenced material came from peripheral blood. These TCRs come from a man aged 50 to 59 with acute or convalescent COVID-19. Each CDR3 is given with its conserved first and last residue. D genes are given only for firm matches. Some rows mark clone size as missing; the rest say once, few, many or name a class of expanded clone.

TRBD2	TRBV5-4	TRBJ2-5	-	TGTGCCAGCAGCTTGGCCCCGGGACTAGCGGGGGGGCGGGAGACCCAGTACTTC	CASSLAPGLAGGRETQYF
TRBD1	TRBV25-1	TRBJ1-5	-	TGTGCCAGCAGTGCAGCGACAGGGGGCAATCAGCCCCAGCATTTT	CASSAATGGNQPQHF
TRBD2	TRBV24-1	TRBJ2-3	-	TGTGCCACCACAGGGCGGGGGAGCACAGATACGCAGTATTTT	CATTGRGSTDTQYF
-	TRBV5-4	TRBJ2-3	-	TGTGCCAGCAGCCAGGGACTTCGGGGCACAGATACGCAGTATTTT	CASSQGLRGTDTQYF
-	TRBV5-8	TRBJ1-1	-	TGTGCCAGCAGCTCGCTAATGGGAGGGGGGCGAACTGAAGCTTTCTTT	CASSSLMGGGRTEAFF
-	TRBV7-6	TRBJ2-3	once	TGTGCCAGCAGCCTCACTCAGGCGCAGTATTTT	CASSLTQAQYF
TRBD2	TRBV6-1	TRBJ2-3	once	TGTGCCAGCAGTGATCAGCGGGGGGGTCGCACAGATACGCAGTATTTT	CASSDQRGGRTDTQYF
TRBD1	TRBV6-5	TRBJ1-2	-	TGTGCCAGCGAGGGGGACAGGGTAGACTATGGCTACACCTTC	CASEGDRVDYGYTF
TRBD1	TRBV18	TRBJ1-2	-	TGTGCCGGGAACCGGGACAGTGGTTATGGCTACACCTTC	CAGNRDSGYGYTF
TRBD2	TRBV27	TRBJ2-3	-	TGTGCCAGCAGTCCCGGTTCAGCGGGGGGGGACACAGATACGCAGTATTTT	CASSPGSAGGDTDTQYF
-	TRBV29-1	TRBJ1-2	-	TGCAGCGTTGCGCTGGGCAACTATGGCTACACCTTC	CSVALGNYGYTF
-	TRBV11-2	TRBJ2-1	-	TGTGCCAGCAGCTTTCGGGGTGAGGGTAATGAGCAGTTCTTC	CASSFRGEGNEQFF
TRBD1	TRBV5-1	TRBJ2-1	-	TGCGCCAGCAGCTTGTCGGACAGGGAATTCTTC	CASSLSDREFF
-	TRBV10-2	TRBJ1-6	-	TGCGCCAGCAGGCCCAGGGGTTCCTCCTATAATTCACCCCTCCACTTT	CASRPRGSSYNSPLHF
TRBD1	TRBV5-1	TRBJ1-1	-	TGCGCCAGCAGCTTGCGACAGGGGATGAACACTGAAGCTTTCTTT	CASSLRQGMNTEAFF
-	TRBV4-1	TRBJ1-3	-	TGCGCCAGCAGCCAAGAGAGGGCTAACTCTGGAAACACCATATATTTT	CASSQERANSGNTIYF
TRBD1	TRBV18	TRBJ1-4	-	TGTGCCAGCTCACCATCGCGGACAGGGGTTAATGAAAAACTGTTTTTT	CASSPSRTGVNEKLFF
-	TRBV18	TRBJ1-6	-	TGTGCCAGCTCCCCGATCCCGGGGTCTAATTCACCCCTCCACTTT	CASSPIPGSNSPLHF
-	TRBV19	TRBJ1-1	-	TGTGCCAGTAGTGCCCGGGGAGGGGACACTGAAGCTTTCTTT	CASSARGGDTEAFF
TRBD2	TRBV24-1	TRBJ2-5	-	TGTGCCACCAGTGATCCGACTAGCGGGAGCCAAGAGACCCAGTACTTC	CATSDPTSGSQETQYF
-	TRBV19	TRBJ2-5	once	TGTGCCAGTAGTATAGAGGACGGACTGAACCACCAAGAGACCCAGTACTTC	CASSIEDGLNHQETQYF
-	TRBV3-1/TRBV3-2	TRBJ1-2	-	TGTGCCAGCAGCCAAGATTGGACAGCTAACTATGGCTACACCTTC	CASSQDWTANYGYTF
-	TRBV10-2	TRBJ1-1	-	TGCGCCAGCAGGGACACATTGCAAAACACTGAAGCTTTCTTT	CASRDTLQNTEAFF
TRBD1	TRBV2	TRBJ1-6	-	TGTGCCAGCAAGGGTCAGGGGGAATCACCCCTCCACTTT	CASKGQGESPLHF
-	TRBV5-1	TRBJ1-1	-	TGCGCCAGCAGTTATCTCACTGAAGCTTTCTTT	CASSYLTEAFF
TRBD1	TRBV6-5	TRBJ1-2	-	TGTGCCAGCAGACGGACAGGGGGCGATTATGGCTACACCTTC	CASRRTGGDYGYTF
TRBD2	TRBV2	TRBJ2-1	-	TGTGCCAGCAGAATAGAGCGGGGGGCCGGCAATGAGCAGTTCTTC	CASRIERGAGNEQFF
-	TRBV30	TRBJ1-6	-	TGTGCCTGGAGGCGGGGGACACAGAATTCACCCCTCCACTTT	CAWRRGTQNSPLHF
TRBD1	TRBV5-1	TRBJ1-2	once	TGCGCCAGCAGCACCAACCGGGACAGGAGTGGCTACACCTTC	CASSTNRDRSGYTF
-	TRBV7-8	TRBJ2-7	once	TGTGCCAGCAGCTTAGTTGGCGGTTTTTACGAGCAGTACTTC	CASSLVGGFYEQYF
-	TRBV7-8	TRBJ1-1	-	TGTGCCAGCAGCCTAAGGCTGACAGTGAACACTGAAGCTTTCTTT	CASSLRLTVNTEAFF
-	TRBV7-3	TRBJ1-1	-	TGTGCCAGCAGCTTAATGAGGGTGGGGAACACTGAAGCTTTCTTT	CASSLMRVGNTEAFF
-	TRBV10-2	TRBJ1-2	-	TGCGCCAGCAGTGATTATTTTGGCTACACCTTC	CASSDYFGYTF
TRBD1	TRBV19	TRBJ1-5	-	TGTGCCAGTAGTACTCGCCGGGACAGCGGTTATAGCAATCAGCCCCAGCATTTT	CASSTRRDSGYSNQPQHF
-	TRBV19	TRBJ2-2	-	TGTGCCAGTTATGGAGGGCTTACCGGGGAGCTGTTTTTT	CASYGGLTGELFF
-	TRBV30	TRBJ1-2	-	TGTGCCTGGAAGGACAGCTATGGCTACACCTTC	CAWKDSYGYTF
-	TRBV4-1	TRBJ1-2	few	TGCGCCAGCAGCCAAGTGGTGGCAGCGGGTGGCTACACCTTC	CASSQVVAAGGYTF